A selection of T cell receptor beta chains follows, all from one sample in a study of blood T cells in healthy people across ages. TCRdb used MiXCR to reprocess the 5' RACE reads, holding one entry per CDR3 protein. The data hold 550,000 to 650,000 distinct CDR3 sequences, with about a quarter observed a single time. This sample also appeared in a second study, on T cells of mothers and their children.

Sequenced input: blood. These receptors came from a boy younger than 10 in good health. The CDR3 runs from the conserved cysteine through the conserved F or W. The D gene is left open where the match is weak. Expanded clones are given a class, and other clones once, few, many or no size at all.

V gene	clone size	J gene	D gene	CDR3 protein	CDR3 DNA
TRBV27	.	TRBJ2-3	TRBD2	CASTQSGGTGDTQYF	TGTGCCAGCACCCAAAGCGGGGGAACAGGAGATACGCAGTATTTT
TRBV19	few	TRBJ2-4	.	CASSSRGDIQYF	TGTGCCAGTAGTTCCCGGGGTGACATTCAGTACTTC
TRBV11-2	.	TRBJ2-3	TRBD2	CASSLGLARTDTQYF	TGTGCCAGCAGCCTCGGACTAGCCAGGACAGATACGCAGTATTTT
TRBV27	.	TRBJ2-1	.	CASNLRSSLNEQFF	TGTGCCAGCAATTTACGCTCGAGTCTAAATGAGCAGTTCTTC
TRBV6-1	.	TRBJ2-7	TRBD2	CASSLGLAGGNYEQYF	TGTGCCAGCAGTCTGGGGCTAGCGGGGGGTAACTACGAGCAGTACTTC
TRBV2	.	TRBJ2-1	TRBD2	CASAVAGGREQFF	TGTGCCAGCGCCGTAGCGGGAGGCAGGGAGCAGTTCTTC
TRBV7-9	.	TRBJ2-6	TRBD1	CASRITGDGANVLTF	TGTGCCAGCAGGATTACAGGGGATGGGGCCAACGTCCTGACTTTC
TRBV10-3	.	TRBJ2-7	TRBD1	CAISDPGTGWMFWNF	TGTGCCATCAGTGACCCCGGGACAGGGTGGATGTTCTGGAACTTC
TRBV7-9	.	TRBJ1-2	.	CASSSPQGRDYGYTF	TGTGCCAGCAGCTCCCCTCAGGGTCGGGACTATGGCTACACCTTC
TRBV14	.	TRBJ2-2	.	CASSPYREQGRTGELFF	TGTGCCAGCAGCCCTTATCGAGAACAGGGCCGGACCGGGGAGCTGTTTTTT
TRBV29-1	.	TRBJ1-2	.	CSVDQGILGYTF	TGCAGCGTTGATCAGGGCATCTTAGGCTACACCTTC
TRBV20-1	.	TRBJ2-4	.	CSARAVNGIQYF	TGCAGTGCTAGAGCAGTAAACGGCATTCAGTACTTC
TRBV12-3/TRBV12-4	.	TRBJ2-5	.	CASSLTDLETQYF	TGTGCCAGCAGTTTAACCGATTTGGAGACCCAGTACTTC
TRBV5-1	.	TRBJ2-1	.	CASSLGTSPYNEQFF	TGCGCCAGCAGCTTGGGGACTTCACCCTACAATGAGCAGTTCTTC
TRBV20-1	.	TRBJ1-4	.	CSASSSHGKLFF	TGCAGTGCTAGTAGCAGCCATGGAAAACTGTTTTTT
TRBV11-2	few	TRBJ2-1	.	CASSEAGYSYNEQFF	TGTGCCAGCAGCGAAGCGGGTTACTCCTACAATGAGCAGTTCTTC
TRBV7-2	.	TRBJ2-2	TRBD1	CASSQTGLNTGELFF	TGTGCCAGCAGCCAGACAGGGCTGAACACCGGGGAGCTGTTTTTT
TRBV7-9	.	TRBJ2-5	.	CASSLEGSVLAQYF	TGTGCCAGCAGCTTAGAAGGCTCTGTCTTGGCCCAGTACTTC
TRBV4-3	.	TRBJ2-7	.	CASSQEARTYEQYF	TGCGCCAGCAGCCAAGAAGCCAGGACCTACGAGCAGTACTTC
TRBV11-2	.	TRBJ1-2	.	CASSLVRAGYTF	TGTGCCAGCAGCTTGGTCAGGGCTGGCTACACCTTC
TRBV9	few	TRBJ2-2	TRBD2	CASSSTGLATGELFF	TGTGCCAGCAGCTCGACAGGACTAGCCACCGGGGAGCTGTTTTTT
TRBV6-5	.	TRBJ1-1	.	CASSRGNSEAFF	TGTGCCAGCAGCCGAGGAAACTCTGAAGCTTTCTTT
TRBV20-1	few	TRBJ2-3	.	CSVRSSPRETQYF	TGCAGTGTCAGGAGCAGCCCGAGGGAGACGCAGTATTTT
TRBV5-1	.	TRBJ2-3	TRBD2	CASSLDGLEGDTQYF	TGCGCCAGCAGCTTGGACGGACTAGAGGGGGATACGCAGTATTTT
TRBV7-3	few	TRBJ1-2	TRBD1	CASTFSGQGIYGYTF	TGTGCCAGCACCTTTTCCGGACAGGGAATCTATGGCTACACCTTC
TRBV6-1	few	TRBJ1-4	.	CASSASGEKLFF	TGTGCCAGCAGCGCCTCGGGTGAAAAACTGTTTTTT
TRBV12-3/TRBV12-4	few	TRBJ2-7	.	CASSLGVKAYEQYF	TGTGCCAGCAGTTTAGGGGTGAAAGCCTACGAGCAGTACTTC
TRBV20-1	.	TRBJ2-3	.	CSARIYGVASTDTQYF	TGCAGTGCCCGAATCTATGGGGTAGCTAGCACAGATACGCAGTATTTT
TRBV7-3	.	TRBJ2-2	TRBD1	CASSLTAAETGGVAGELLF	TGTGCCAGCAGCTTAACGGCGGCGGAGACAGGGGGAGTAGCCGGGGAGCTGCTTTTT
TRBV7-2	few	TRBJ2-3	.	CASTLTDQRAVDTQYF	TGTGCCAGCACGTTGACTGACCAGCGGGCAGTAGATACGCAGTATTTT